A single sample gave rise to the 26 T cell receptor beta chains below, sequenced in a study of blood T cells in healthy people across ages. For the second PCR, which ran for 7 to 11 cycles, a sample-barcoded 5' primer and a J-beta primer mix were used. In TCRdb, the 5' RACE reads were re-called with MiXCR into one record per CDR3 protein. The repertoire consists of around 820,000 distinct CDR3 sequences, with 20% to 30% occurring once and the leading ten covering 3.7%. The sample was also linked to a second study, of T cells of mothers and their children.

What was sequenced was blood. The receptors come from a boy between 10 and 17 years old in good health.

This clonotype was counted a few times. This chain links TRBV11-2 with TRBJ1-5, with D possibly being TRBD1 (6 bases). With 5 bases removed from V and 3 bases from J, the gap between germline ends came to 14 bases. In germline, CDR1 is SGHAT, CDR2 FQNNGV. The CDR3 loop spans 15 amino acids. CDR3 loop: CASSKTQGTNQPQHF. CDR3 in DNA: TGTGCCAGCAGCAAGACACAGGGAACCAATCAGCCCCAGCATTTT.

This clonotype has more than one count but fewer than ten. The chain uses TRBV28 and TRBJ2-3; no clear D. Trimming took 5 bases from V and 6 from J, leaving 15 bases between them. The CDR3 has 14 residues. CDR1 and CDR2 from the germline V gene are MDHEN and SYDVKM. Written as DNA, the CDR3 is TGTGCCAGCAGTAGCACTTTAGCAGTGGATACGCAGTATTTT. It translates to CASSSTLAVDTQYF. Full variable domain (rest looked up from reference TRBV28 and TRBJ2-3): DVKVTQSSRYLVKRTGEKVFLECVQDMDHENMFWYRQDPGLGLRLIYFSYDVKMKEKGDIPEGYSVSREKKERFSLILESASTNQTSMYLCASSSTLAVDTQYFGPGTRLTVL.

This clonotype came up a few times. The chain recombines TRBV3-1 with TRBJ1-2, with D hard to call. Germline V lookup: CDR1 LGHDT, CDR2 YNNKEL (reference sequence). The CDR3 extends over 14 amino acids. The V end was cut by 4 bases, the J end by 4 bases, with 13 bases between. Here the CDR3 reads CASSPWGELYGYTF. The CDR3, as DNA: TGTGCCAGCAGCCCCTGGGGAGAACTCTATGGCTACACCTTC.

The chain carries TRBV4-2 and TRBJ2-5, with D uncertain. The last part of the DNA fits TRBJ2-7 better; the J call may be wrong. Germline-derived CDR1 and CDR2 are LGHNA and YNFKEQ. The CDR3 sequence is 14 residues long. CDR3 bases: TGTGCCAGCAGCCCCTCGGAGATCATCCACGAGCAGTACTTC. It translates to CASSPSEIIHEQYF.

CDR3 sequence reads: CASSPVVVTDTQYF. The DNA of the CDR3 is TGTGCCAGCAGCCCAGTCGTTGTCACAGATACGCAGTATTTT. The chain joins TRBV11-2 to TRBJ2-3; no clear D. Per germline, CDR1 SGHAT and CDR2 FQNNGV. The V end lost 5 bases, the J end lost 2 bases, and 11 bases lay between the germline ends. The CDR3 has 14 amino acids.

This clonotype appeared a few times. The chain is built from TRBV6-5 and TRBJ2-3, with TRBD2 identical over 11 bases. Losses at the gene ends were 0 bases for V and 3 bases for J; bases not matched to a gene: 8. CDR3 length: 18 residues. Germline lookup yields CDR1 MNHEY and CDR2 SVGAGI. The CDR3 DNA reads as TGTGCCAGCAGTTACTCTTACGGGGGACTAGCGGCAACAGATACGCAGTATTTT. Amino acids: CASSYSYGGLAATDTQYF.

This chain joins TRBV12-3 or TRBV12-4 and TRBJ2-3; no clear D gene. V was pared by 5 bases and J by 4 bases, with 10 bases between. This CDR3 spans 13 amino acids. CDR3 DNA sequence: TGTGCCAGCAGTAATAGCCGGCCAGATACGCAGTATTTT. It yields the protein CASSNSRPDTQYF.

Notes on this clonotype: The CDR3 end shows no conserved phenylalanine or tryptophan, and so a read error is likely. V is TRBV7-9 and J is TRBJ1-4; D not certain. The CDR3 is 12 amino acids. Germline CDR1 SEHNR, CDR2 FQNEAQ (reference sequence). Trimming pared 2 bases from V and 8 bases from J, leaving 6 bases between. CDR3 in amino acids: CASSLSQEKLFL. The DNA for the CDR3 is TGTGCCAGCAGCTTAAGTCAGGAAAAACTGTTTCTT.

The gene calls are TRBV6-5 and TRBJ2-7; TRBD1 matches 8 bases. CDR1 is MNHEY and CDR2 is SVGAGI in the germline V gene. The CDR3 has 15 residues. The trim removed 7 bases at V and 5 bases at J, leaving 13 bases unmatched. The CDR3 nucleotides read TGTGCCAGCACCTCCCCCGGGACAGGCGGAGACGAGCAGTACTTC. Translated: CASTSPGTGGDEQYF.

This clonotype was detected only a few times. The CDR3 DNA is TGTGCCAGCAGTTCCCGGACTAGCGGGAAGGATGAGCAGTTCTTC. Translation: CASSSRTSGKDEQFF. The chain employs TRBV6-5 and TRBJ2-5; 12 nucleotides align to TRBD2. The J call is uncertain, as TRBJ2-1 better fits the DNA end. This CDR3 spans 15 amino acids. Germline CDR1 reads MNHEY; CDR2 reads SVGAGI.

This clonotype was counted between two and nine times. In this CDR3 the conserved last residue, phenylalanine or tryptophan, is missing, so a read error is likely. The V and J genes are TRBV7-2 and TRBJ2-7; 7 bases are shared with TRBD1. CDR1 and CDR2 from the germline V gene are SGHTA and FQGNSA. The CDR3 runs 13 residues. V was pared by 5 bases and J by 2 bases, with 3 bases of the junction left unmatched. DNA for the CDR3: TGTGCCAGCAGCCCCGACAGGGCCTACGAGCAGTACCTC. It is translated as CASSPDRAYEQYL.

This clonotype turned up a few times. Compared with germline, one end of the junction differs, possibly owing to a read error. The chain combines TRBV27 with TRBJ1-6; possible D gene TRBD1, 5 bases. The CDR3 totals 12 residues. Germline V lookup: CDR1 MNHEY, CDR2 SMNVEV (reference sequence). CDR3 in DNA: TGTGCCAGCAGTTTCTCACCGGGGCGGTGGACTTTT. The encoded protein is CASSFSPGRWTF.

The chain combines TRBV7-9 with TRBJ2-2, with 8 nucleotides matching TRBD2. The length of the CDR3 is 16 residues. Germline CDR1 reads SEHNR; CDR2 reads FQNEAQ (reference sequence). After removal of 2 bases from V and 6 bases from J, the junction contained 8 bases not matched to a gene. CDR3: CASSLLAGCPSGELFF. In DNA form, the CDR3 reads TGTGCCAGCAGCTTATTAGCGGGGTGTCCATCCGGGGAGCTGTTTTTT.

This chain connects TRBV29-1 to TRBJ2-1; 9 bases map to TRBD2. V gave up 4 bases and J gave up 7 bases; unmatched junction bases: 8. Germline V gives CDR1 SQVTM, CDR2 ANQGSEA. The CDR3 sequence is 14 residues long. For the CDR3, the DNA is TGCAGCGTTGCCGGAGCGGGAGGCAGGAATGAGCAGTTCTTC. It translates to CSVAGAGGRNEQFF.

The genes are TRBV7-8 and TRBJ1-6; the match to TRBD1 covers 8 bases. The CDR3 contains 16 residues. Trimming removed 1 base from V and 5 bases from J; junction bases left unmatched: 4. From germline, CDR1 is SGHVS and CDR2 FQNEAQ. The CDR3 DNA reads TGTGCCAGCAGCTTAGGACAGGGGAATCATAATTCACCCCTCCACTTT. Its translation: CASSLGQGNHNSPLHF.

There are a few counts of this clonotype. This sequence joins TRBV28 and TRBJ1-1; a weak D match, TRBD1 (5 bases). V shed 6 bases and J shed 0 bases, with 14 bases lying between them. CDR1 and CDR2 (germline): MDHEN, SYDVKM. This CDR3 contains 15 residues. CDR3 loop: CASSLTSTVNTEAFF. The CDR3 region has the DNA TGTGCCAGCAGCCTAACCTCGACAGTGAACACTGAAGCTTTCTTT.

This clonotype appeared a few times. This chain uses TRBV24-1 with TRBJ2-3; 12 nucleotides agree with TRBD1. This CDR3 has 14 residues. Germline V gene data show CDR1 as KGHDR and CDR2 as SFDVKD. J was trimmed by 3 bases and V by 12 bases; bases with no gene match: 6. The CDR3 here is CASGTGGATDTQYF. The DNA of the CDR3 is TGTGCCTCGGGGACAGGGGGCGCAACAGATACGCAGTATTTT.

The CDR3 spells CASSEGQGANYGYTF. The CDR3 DNA is TGTGCCAGCAGCGAAGGACAGGGGGCTAACTATGGCTACACCTTC. The chain combines TRBV11-1 with TRBJ1-2; 10 bases fit TRBD1. From germline, CDR1 is SGHAT and CDR2 FQDESV (reference sequence). The CDR3 is made up of 15 amino acids. Trimming took 5 bases from V and 0 from J; bases not matched to a gene: 3.

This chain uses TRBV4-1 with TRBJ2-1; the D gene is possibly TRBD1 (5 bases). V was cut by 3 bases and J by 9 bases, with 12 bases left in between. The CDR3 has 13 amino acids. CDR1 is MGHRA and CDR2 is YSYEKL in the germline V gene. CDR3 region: CASSHPAGFEQFF. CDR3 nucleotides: TGCGCCAGCAGCCACCCCGCAGGGTTTGAGCAGTTCTTC.

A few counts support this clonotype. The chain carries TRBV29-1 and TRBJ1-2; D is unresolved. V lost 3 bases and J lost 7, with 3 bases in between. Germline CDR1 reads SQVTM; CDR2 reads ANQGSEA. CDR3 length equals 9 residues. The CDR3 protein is CSVEPGYTF. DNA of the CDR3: TGCAGCGTTGAGCCTGGCTACACCTTC.

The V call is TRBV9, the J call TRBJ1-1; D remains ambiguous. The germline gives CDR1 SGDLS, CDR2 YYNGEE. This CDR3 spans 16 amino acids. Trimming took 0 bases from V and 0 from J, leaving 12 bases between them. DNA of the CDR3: TGTGCCAGCAGCGTAGAAGCCAGGCTCATGAACACTGAAGCTTTCTTT. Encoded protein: CASSVEARLMNTEAFF.

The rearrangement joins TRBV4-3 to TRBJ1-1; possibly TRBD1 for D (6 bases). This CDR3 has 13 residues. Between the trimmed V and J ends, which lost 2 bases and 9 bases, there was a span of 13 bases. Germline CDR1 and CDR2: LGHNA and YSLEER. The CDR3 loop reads CASSQRVGGQAFF. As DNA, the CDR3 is TGCGCCAGCAGCCAACGGGTCGGGGGGCAAGCTTTCTTT.

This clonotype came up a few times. CDR3 coding DNA: TGTGCCAGCAGCTTAGGGGTTGGGCAGATGAACACTGAAGCTTTCTTT. Its protein product is CASSLGVGQMNTEAFF. This chain uses TRBV7-6 with TRBJ1-1; D gene unclear. The CDR3 has 16 amino acids. Germline CDR1 SGHVS, CDR2 FNYEAQ. The V end was cut by 1 base, the J end by 0 bases, with 12 bases between. Based on the CDR3 plus reference TRBV7-6 and TRBJ1-1, the full variable domain is GAGVSQSPRYKVTKRGQDVALRCDPISGHVSLYWYRQALGQGPEFLTYFNYEAQQDKSGLPNDRFSAERPEGSISTLTIQRTEQRDSAMYRCASSLGVGQMNTEAFFGQGTRLTVV.

CDR3 nucleotide sequence: TGTGCCAGCAGTTACCCTTTTTGGGACTACGAGCAGTACTTC. The encoded protein is CASSYPFWDYEQYF. The chain uses TRBV6-2 or TRBV6-3 and TRBJ2-7; D uncertain. Germline V gives CDR1 MNHEY, CDR2 SVGEGT. The length of the CDR3 is 14 residues. The germline V and J ends were trimmed by 2 bases and 3 bases, with 11 bases remaining between them.

The CDR3 protein is CASSKGLAGVNYEQYF. The CDR3 DNA reads as TGTGCCAGCAGTAAGGGACTAGCGGGAGTTAACTACGAGCAGTACTTC. The chain carries TRBV2 and TRBJ2-7; 14 bases are a match to TRBD2. The V and J ends lost 5 bases and 3 bases, in that order; junction bases with no gene match: 6. Germline lookup yields CDR1 SNHLY and CDR2 FYNNEI. CDR3 length: 16 amino acids.

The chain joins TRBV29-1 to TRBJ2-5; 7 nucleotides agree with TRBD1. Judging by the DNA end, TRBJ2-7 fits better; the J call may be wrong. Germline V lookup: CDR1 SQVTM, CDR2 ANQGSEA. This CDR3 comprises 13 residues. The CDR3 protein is CSAETGTSYEQYF. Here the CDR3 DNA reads TGCAGCGCCGAGACAGGGACCTCCTACGAGCAGTACTTC.